Below are 3 T cell receptor beta chains sequenced from a single sample in a study of identical twins. One entry per CDR3 protein, called by TCRdb with MiXCR from the 5' RACE reads. The sample comprises around 680,000 distinct CDR3 sequences, 8.5% to 9.5% of which are singletons, and 0.98% rests with the top ten. These data also formed part of another study, on yellow fever vaccine responses in identical twins.

What was sequenced was PBMCs. The origin of the receptors is a woman aged 18-30 years in good health.

This clonotype was found many times. This chain links TRBV28 with TRBJ1-1; TRBD1 aligns across 7 bases. The CDR3 consists of 15 residues. The V gene's germline CDR1 is MDHEN and CDR2 SYDVKM. V was clipped by 7 bases and J by 10 bases; unmatched bases: 18. The CDR3 is CASTLPGRGGYGAFF. CDR3 bases: TGTGCCAGCACCCTCCCAGGCAGGGGGGGTTATGGAGCTTTCTTT.

The chain couples TRBV6-1 to TRBJ2-1; 7 bases match TRBD1. The V segment lost 6 bases and the J segment 7 bases; nucleotides outside the gene matches: 9. CDR3 length: 14 amino acids. Germline V gene sequence: CDR1 MNHNS, CDR2 SASEGT. Here the CDR3 DNA reads TGTGCCAGCAGAAAAAGACAGGGCCCGAATGAGCAGTTCTTC. This codes for CASRKRQGPNEQFF.

There are a few counts of this clonotype. The chain recombines TRBV5-1 with TRBJ1-4, with unresolved D. Germline CDR1 and CDR2: SGHRS and YFSETQ. V gave up 2 bases and J gave up 6 bases, with 14 bases separating them. The CDR3 length is 15 residues. The chain's CDR3 is CASSFSGLGDEKLFF. The CDR3 coding sequence is TGCGCCAGCAGCTTCTCCGGGCTTGGGGATGAAAAACTGTTTTTT.